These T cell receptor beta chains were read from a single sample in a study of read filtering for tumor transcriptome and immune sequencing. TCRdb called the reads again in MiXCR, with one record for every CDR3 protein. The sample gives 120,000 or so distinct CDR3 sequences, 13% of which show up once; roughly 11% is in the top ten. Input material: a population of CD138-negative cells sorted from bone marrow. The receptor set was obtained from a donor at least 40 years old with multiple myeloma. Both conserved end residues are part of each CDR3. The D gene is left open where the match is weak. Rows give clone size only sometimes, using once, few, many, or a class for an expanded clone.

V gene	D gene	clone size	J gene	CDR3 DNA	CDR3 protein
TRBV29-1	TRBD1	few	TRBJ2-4	TGCAGCGTGGGGGCCGGGACAGGTGAAAACATTCAGTACTTC	CSVGAGTGENIQYF
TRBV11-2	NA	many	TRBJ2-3	TGTGCCAGCAGCCCGCTTATCCGAACAGATACGCAGTATTTT	CASSPLIRTDTQYF
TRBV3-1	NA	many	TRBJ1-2	TGTGCCAGCAGCTACGGACAGTTAGCTAACTATGGCTACACCTTC	CASSYGQLANYGYTF
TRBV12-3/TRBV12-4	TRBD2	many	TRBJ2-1	TGTGCCAGCAGCGATACTAGCGGGGGCTGGAATGAGCAGTTCTTC	CASSDTSGGWNEQFF
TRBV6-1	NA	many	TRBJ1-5	TGTGCCAGCAGTGAAAGGGGTGGTTGGCAGCCCCAGCATTTT	CASSERGGWQPQHF
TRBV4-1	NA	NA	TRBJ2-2	TGCGCCAGCAGCCAAATTGGGGCTGGGGAGCTGGTTTTC	CASSQIGAGELVF
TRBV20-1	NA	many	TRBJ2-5	TGCAGTGCTAGACAAGAACAGGGCCGGGAGACCCAGTACTTC	CSARQEQGRETQYF
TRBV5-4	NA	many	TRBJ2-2	TGTGCCAGCAGCTTGCCGGCGGGACAGCTAAAAGGGGAGCTGTTTTTT	CASSLPAGQLKGELFF
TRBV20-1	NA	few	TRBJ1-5	TGCAGTGCTAGAGGTATAGAGGGGGGCAATCAGCCCCAGCATTTT	CSARGIEGGNQPQHF
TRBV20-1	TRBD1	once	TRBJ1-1	TGCAGTGCCCAGACAGGGTGGAACACTGAAGCTTTCTTT	CSAQTGWNTEAFF
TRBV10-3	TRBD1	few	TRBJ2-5	TGTGCCATCAAGGGACAGGTCGAGACCCAGTACTTC	CAIKGQVETQYF
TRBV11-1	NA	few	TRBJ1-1	TGTGCCAGCAGCCGACCTACAGGCGCGGGTGAAGCTTTCTTT	CASSRPTGAGEAFF
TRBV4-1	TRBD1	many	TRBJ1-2	TGCGCCAGCAGCCACCGCGGACAGGGCGGCTATGGCTACACCTTC	CASSHRGQGGYGYTF
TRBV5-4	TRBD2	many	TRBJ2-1	TGTGCCAGCAGCTTGCTAGCGGACTACAATGAGCAGTTCTTC	CASSLLADYNEQFF
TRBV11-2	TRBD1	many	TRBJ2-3	TGTGCCAGCAGCTCTACACATGGGTCCGTGGGGACAGCCCACACAGATACGCAGTATTTT	CASSSTHGSVGTAHTDTQYF
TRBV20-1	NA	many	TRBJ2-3	TGCAGTGCCAGTGACAATCTCGGCACAGATACGCAGTATTTT	CSASDNLGTDTQYF
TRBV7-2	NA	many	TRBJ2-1	TGTGCCAGCAGCTCCTCTAGAGTAGGCGAGCAGTTCTTC	CASSSSRVGEQFF
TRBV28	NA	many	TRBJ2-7	TGTGCCAGCAGTGTCTTGGGGGACAACGAGCAGTACTTC	CASSVLGDNEQYF
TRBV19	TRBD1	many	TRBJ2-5	TGTGCCAGTAGTCGGACAGGCCCCCAAGAGACCCAGTACTTC	CASSRTGPQETQYF
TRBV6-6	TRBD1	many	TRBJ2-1	TGTGCCAGCAGTACGGGGACAGGGGGCAACAATGAGCAGTTCTTC	CASSTGTGGNNEQFF